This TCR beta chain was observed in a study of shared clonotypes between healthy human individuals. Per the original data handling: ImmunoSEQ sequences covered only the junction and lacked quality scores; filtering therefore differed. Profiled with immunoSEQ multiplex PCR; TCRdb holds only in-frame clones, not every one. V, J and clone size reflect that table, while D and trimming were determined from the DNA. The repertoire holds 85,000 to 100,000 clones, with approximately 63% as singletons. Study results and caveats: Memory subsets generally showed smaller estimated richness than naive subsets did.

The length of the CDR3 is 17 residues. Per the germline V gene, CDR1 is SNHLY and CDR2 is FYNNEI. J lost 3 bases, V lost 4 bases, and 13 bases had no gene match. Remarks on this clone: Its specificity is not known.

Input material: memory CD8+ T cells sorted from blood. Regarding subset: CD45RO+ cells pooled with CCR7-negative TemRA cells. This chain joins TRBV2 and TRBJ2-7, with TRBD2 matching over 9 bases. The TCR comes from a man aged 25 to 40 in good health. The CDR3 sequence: CASSVPKTRAGGYEQYF. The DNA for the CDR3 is TGTGCCAGCAGTGTCCCGAAAACAAGAGCGGGAGGCTACGAGCAGTACTTC.